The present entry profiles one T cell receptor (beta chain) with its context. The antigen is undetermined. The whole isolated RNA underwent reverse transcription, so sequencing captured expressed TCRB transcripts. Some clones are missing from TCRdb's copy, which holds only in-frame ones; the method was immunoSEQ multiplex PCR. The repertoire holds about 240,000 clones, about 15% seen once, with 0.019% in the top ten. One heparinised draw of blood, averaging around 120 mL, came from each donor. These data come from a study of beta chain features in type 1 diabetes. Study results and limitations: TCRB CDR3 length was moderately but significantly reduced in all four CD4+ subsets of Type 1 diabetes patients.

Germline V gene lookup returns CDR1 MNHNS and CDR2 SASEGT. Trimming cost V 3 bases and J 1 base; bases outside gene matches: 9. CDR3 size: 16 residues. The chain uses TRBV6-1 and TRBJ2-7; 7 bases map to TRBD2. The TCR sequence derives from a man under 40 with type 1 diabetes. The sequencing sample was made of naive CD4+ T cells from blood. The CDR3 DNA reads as TGTGCCAGCAGTGACCGTTGGGCTAGCGGATCCTACGAGCAGTACTTC. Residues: CASSDRWASGSYEQYF.